This T cell receptor (beta chain) was retrieved from a study of human T cells and chemical hapten exposure. Study in general: Donors were sensitized with 2% DPC on the upper inner arm.

The time point was: pre-sensitization, week 0. Treatment: therapeutic diphenylcyclopropenone sensitization with weekly scalp DPC. Alopecia patients, 18 to 70 years old and DPC-suitable, served as donors. Many counts were recorded for this clonotype. Original methodology: The number of TCRs in each sample had a median of 95,638 and spanned about 20,000 to 690,600. MiXCR was run by TCRdb on the RACE reads, yielding one entry per CDR3 protein. The V and J calls, along with clone size, are taken from TCRdb and not from the paper's own processing. The data show about 61,000 distinct CDR3 sequences, about 7% seen once. Sample: whole blood, taken in connection with sensitization to the hapten diphenylcyclopropenone (DPC). This receptor was identified in a woman aged 25 to 39 with alopecia areata. Some clones in this sample may be carry-over from other donors' samples.

CDR3 nucleotides: TGCGCCGGAAATCGACAGGCCGGGGAACAAGAGACCCAGTACTTC. It is translated as CAGNRQAGEQETQYF. J is TRBJ2-5 and V is TRBV23-1, with D possibly TRBD1 on 6 matching bases. TRBV23-1 is flagged as an ORF with uncertain function. CDR3 length: 15 residues. V was trimmed by 11 bases and J by 2 bases, leaving 21 bases between them.